This record covers a single TCR beta chain. This sample also contains other DNA sequences that code for the same CDR3. The data derive from a study of T cells in tuberculosis. Whole-study context: T cells were selected with CD1B tetramers loaded with glucose monomycolate.

This CDR3 is 17 amino acids long. The V gene's germline CDR1 is MNHEY and CDR2 SMNVEV (reference sequence). Trimming pared 0 bases from V and 1 base from J, leaving 13 bases between. Cells were sorted from thawed PBMC rested overnight and stained with GMM-loaded CD1B tetramer, viability dye and anti-CD3. The lipid loaded on the CD1B tetramers was C32 glucose monomycolate from Rhodococcus equi. Tetramer-sorted PBMC had been CD14 monocyte-depleted before freezing. From each donor, some 96,000 tetramer-negative cells were sorted. Sequencing of TCR-alpha and TCR-beta chains was unpaired. Sequencing used immunoSEQ multiplex PCR; TCRdb keeps in-frame clones, though not all of them. The data contain tens of thousands of clones, more than 75% of them seen just once; the ten biggest clones take up 1.5% to 2%.

The chain combines TRBV27 with TRBJ1-5, with D perhaps matching TRBD1 (5 bases). Sequenced input: CD1b-GMM tetramer-negative cells sorted from PBMCs. The sequence was collected from an adult woman with latent tuberculosis. CDR3: CASSLSGGQGSNQPQHF. CDR3 nucleotide sequence: TGTGCCAGCAGTTTATCTGGTGGGCAGGGCAGCAATCAGCCCCAGCATTTT.